This T cell receptor (beta chain) is from a study of blood T cell repertoires in COVID-19. This clone was seen a single time. Some clones are missing from TCRdb's copy, which holds only in-frame ones; the method was immunoSEQ multiplex PCR. Of some 90,000 clones detected, nearly 90% appear once; the ten largest clones hold approximately 5.2%. Sequences were obtained from peripheral blood. The sequence was collected from an elderly woman with active COVID-19.

CDR3 amino acids: CSARHREEQFF. CDR3 nucleotide sequence: TGCAGTGCTAGACACCGGGAGGAGCAGTTCTTC. This chain joins TRBV20-1 and TRBJ2-1, with D perhaps TRBD2 (6 bases). Germline V gene lookup returns CDR1 DFQATT and CDR2 SNEGSKA (reference sequence). The length of the CDR3 is 11 residues. The V end was cut by 2 bases, the J end by 10 bases, with 9 bases between.